The 17 T cell receptor beta chains below were found in one sample sequenced in a study of OX40 agonist ivuxolimab in advanced cancers. Libraries were prepared by immunoSEQ multiplex PCR; TCRdb keeps only in-frame clonotypes and omits some of them. The sample consists of roughly 26,000 clones, approximately 80% of them appearing once. The specimen comprised CD4+ or CD8+ T cells sorted from blood, sampled in a trial of the OX40 agonist ivuxolimab. The receptors stem from an adult with an advanced solid tumor such as melanoma, head and neck, liver or kidney cancer.

V usage is TRBV5-4 and J usage is TRBJ1-2; D possibly corresponds to TRBD1 (6 bases). Germline CDR1 SGHNT, CDR2 YYREEE (reference sequence). This CDR3 has 16 residues. Trimming removed 3 bases from V and 6 bases from J, with 21 bases in between. As DNA, the CDR3 is TGTGCCAGCAGCTCCAAAATGGGCCTTCCAGGGGATGGCTACACCTTC. This encodes CASSSKMGLPGDGYTF. The complete variable domain, with remaining parts taken from reference TRBV5-4 and TRBJ1-2, reads ETGVTQSPTHLIKTRGQQVTLRCSSQSGHNTVSWYQQALGQGPQFIFQYYREEENGRGNFPPRFSGLQFPNYSSELNVNALELDDSALYLCASSSKMGLPGDGYTFGSGTRLTVV.

The chain combines TRBV27 with TRBJ1-5; D might be TRBD1 (6 bases). V was clipped by 5 bases and J by 5 bases, with 19 bases between them. The CDR3 consists of 16 residues. Germline V gene data show CDR1 as MNHEY and CDR2 as SMNVEV (reference sequence). The CDR3 protein is CASSPGTLKTYQPQHF. The CDR3 region has the DNA TGTGCCAGCAGTCCGGGGACACTGAAGACTTATCAGCCCCAGCATTTT.

The chain's CDR3 is CASSLTGQVAEAFF. The CDR3 bases are TGTGCCAGCAGTTTGACGGGACAGGTCGCCGAAGCTTTCTTT. The J gene is TRBJ1-1, the V gene TRBV7-9, with 8 bases lining up with TRBD1. Trimming removed 6 bases from V and 8 bases from J; junction bases left unmatched: 11. This CDR3 is 14 amino acids long. Germline assignment: CDR1 SEHNR and CDR2 FQNEAQ (reference sequence).

V gene TRBV4-1 combines with J gene TRBJ2-6, with 7 bases lining up with TRBD1. In germline, CDR1 is MGHRA, CDR2 YSYEKL. The junction had 13 bases not matched to a gene; V was cut back by 2 bases and J by 0 bases. The CDR3 runs to 20 residues. The CDR3 DNA reads TGCGCCAGCAGCCAATTTCCTTCGGGGACAGCTAGCTCTGGGGCCAACGTCCTGACTTTC. Protein sequence: CASSQFPSGTASSGANVLTF.

This chain uses TRBV7-9 with TRBJ2-1; either TRBD1 or TRBD2 may fit D (5 bases each). Germline assignment: CDR1 SEHNR and CDR2 FQNEAQ (reference sequence). The CDR3 loop spans 18 amino acids. The V and J ends lost 4 bases and 6 bases respectively, with 25 bases between them. DNA for the CDR3: TGTGCCAGCAGCTCGTTAGTGTATTCGGGACCATTCCTCAATGAGCAGTTCTTC. Amino acids: CASSSLVYSGPFLNEQFF.

J is TRBJ2-2 and V is TRBV6-1, with D maybe TRBD1 (6 bases). The V and J ends lost 7 bases and 6 bases respectively, with 18 bases between them. CDR3 size: 15 residues. Germline-derived CDR1 and CDR2 are MNHNS and SASEGT. CDR3 in DNA: TGTGCCAGCAAACTTGTTTCAGGGGCCCCCGGGGAGCTGTTTTTT. The encoded protein is CASKLVSGAPGELFF.

The gene calls are TRBV2 and TRBJ2-5; possibly TRBD2 for D (6 bases). Germline loops: CDR1 SNHLY, CDR2 FYNNEI. The CDR3 is 17 amino acids. The ends were cut back, 7 bases at V and 5 bases at J, with 26 bases in the middle. CDR3 nucleotide sequence: TGTGCCAGCACCACTCGCGTTAGAGCAGGGAGGTCCGAGACCCAGTACTTC. Translated, it gives CASTTRVRAGRSETQYF.

This clone came up a few times. This chain uses TRBV5-1 with TRBJ2-1; 11 bases are a match to TRBD1. V gave up 2 bases and J gave up 9 bases; unmatched junction bases: 13. The germline V gene encodes CDR1 SGHRS and CDR2 YFSETQ. CDR3 length equals 17 residues. CDR3 residues: CASSLSPGGQGGGEQFF. CDR3 bases: TGCGCCAGCAGCTTATCGCCCGGGGGACAGGGGGGCGGTGAGCAGTTCTTC.

The gene calls are TRBV9 and TRBJ2-2; D possibly corresponds to TRBD2 (6 bases). Trimming stripped 0 bases from V and 5 bases from J, with 17 bases between. This CDR3 has 17 residues. Germline loops: CDR1 SGDLS, CDR2 YYNGEE. CDR3 residues: CASSVGPGAGRTGELFF. CDR3 nucleotides: TGTGCCAGCAGCGTAGGCCCCGGGGCAGGGAGGACCGGGGAGCTGTTTTTT. The full variable domain, its missing parts supplied by reference TRBV9 and TRBJ2-2, is DSGVTQTPKHLITATGQRVTLRCSPRSGDLSVYWYQQSLDQGLQFLIQYYNGEERAKGNILERFSAQQFPDLHSELNLSSLELGDSALYFCASSVGPGAGRTGELFFGEGSRLTVL.

V usage is TRBV7-2 and J usage is TRBJ2-7; tentative D call: TRBD1 (5 bases). Trimming left V 5 bases short and J 6 bases short, with 23 bases between. The CDR3 contains 16 residues. Per the germline V gene, CDR1 is SGHTA and CDR2 is FQGNSA. This CDR3 reads CASSPTASLLRSEQYF. The CDR3 DNA reads TGTGCCAGCAGCCCGACAGCCTCGTTACTAAGGAGCGAGCAGTACTTC. The full variable domain, its missing parts supplied by reference TRBV7-2 and TRBJ2-7, is GAGVSQSPSNKVTEKGKDVELRCDPISGHTALYWYRQSLGQGLEFLIYFQGNSAPDKSGLPSDRFSAERTGGSVSTLTIQRTQQEDSAVYLCASSPTASLLRSEQYFGPGTRLTVT.

This clone has a handful of counts. The V and J genes are TRBV5-1 and TRBJ2-3; no clear D gene. The germline V gene has CDR1 SGHRS and CDR2 YFSETQ. The CDR3 is made up of 12 amino acids. Trimming cost V 1 base and J 2 bases, with 2 bases left between them. CDR3 coding DNA: TGCGCCAGCAGCTTGCCCACAGATACGCAGTATTTT. Its translation is CASSLPTDTQYF.

The chain couples TRBV6-1 to TRBJ2-3; 7 bases match TRBD1. V was clipped by 8 bases and J by 1 base; unmatched bases: 6. CDR3 length equals 14 residues. Germline lookup yields CDR1 MNHNS and CDR2 SASEGT. CDR3 region: CASFADRRTDTQYF. In DNA, the CDR3 is TGTGCCAGCTTTGCGGACAGGCGCACAGATACGCAGTATTTT.

CDR3 coding DNA: TGTGCCAGCAGTCTTAGCTTTAGCTCCTACAATGAGCAGTTCTTC. Translated: CASSLSFSSYNEQFF. The rearrangement joins TRBV6-5 to TRBJ2-1; D gene unclear. CDR3 length: 15 amino acids. Germline V gives CDR1 MNHEY, CDR2 SVGAGI. V lost 5 bases, J lost 0 bases, and 11 bases lay in between.

The chain has TRBV4-1 and TRBJ2-7; 7 positions match TRBD2. This CDR3 has 17 amino acids. After removal of 3 bases from V and 6 bases from J, the junction contained 17 bases not matched to a gene. Looked up from germline, CDR1 is MGHRA and CDR2 is YSYEKL. The CDR3 DNA follows: TGCGCCAGCAGCCAGGTTGACATGGGACTACGGAGTGCCGAGCAGTACTTC. This gives the protein CASSQVDMGLRSAEQYF.

The J gene is TRBJ2-2, the V gene TRBV5-6; D is undetermined. Germline V gene sequence: CDR1 SGHDT, CDR2 YYEEEE. This CDR3 spans 12 amino acids. V was pared by 4 bases and J by 5 bases, with 6 bases between. The CDR3 nucleotides read TGTGCCAGCAGCAGACAAACCGGGGAGCTGTTTTTT. It codes for CASSRQTGELFF.

This clone was picked up one time. The chain is built from TRBV7-3 and TRBJ1-1; D is ambiguous. This CDR3 is built from 13 residues. V was cut by 0 bases and J by 1 base, with 3 bases left in between. The germline V gene has CDR1 SGHTA and CDR2 FQGTGA. The CDR3 region is CASSLTKNTEAFF. In nucleotides, the CDR3 is TGTGCCAGCAGCTTAACAAAGAACACTGAAGCTTTCTTT.

The CDR3 sequence: CASSPRQGYGYTF. CDR3 bases: TGTGCCAGCAGTCCAAGACAGGGGTATGGCTACACCTTC. The rearrangement joins TRBV27 to TRBJ1-2; TRBD1 agrees at 8 bases. Trimming cost V 5 bases and J 5 bases; bases outside gene matches: 4. From germline, CDR1 is MNHEY and CDR2 SMNVEV (reference sequence). The CDR3 has 13 residues.